Presented here are 24 T cell receptor beta chains from one specimen sequenced in a study of T cells expressing NK-cell markers. After re-calling the 5' RACE reads, TCRdb lists one entry per CDR3 protein, DNA absent. The table lists 300,000 to 500,000 distinct CDR3 sequences, with approximately 11% in the top ten. The sample consisted of blood T cells: a sorted CD56 or NKG2C T cell subset, CD4+ or CD8+ T cells, or bulk PBMC T cells (not recorded which). These receptors came from a woman aged 45-65 years in good health.

This chain uses TRBV12-3 or TRBV12-4 with TRBJ2-5; absent DNA, TCRdb's TRBD1 call cannot be checked. This CDR3 has 15 residues. CDR3 region: CASSSGQGLKETQYF.

V and J are TRBV6-5 and TRBJ2-2. Germline V gene lookup returns CDR1 MNHEY and CDR2 SVGAGI. The CDR3 is 14 residues long. This CDR3 is CASSSSIGSGELFF.

The CDR3: CASSLKDRSRYTF. V is TRBV12-3 or TRBV12-4 and J is TRBJ1-2; TCRdb's D call of TRBD1 is untestable without DNA. CDR3 length: 13 residues.

The chain employs TRBV29-1 and TRBJ2-7; TCRdb's assignment of TRBD2 cannot be checked, as there is no DNA. The CDR3 length is 14 residues. CDR1 is SQVTM, CDR2 ANQGSEA, per germline. CDR3 loop: CSTRGGENFYEQYF.

This rearrangement joins TRBV12-3 or TRBV12-4 to TRBJ1-5; TCRdb's assignment of TRBD1 cannot be checked, as there is no DNA. The length of the CDR3 is 15 residues. The CDR3 sequence: CASSPPISSNQPQHF.

This rearrangement joins TRBV11-2 to TRBJ2-3; the D gene TCRdb calls, TRBD1, cannot be checked with no DNA. Germline CDR1 is SGHAT and CDR2 is FQNNGV. This CDR3 comprises 12 residues. The CDR3 loop reads CASRDRGLTQYF. The full variable domain, with the rest looked up from reference TRBV11-2 and TRBJ2-3, is EAGVAQSPRYKIIEKRQSVAFWCNPISGHATLYWYQQILGQGPKLLIQFQNNGVVDDSQLPKDRFSAERLKGVDSTLKIQPAKLEDSAVYLCASRDRGLTQYFGPGTRLTVL.

The rearrangement links TRBV4-2 to TRBJ2-1; TCRdb proposes TRBD2, but this gene call is untestable without DNA. The CDR3 loop spans 16 amino acids. The germline gives CDR1 LGHNA, CDR2 YNFKEQ. The CDR3 region is CASSQGGSGSYNEQFF.

The genes are TRBV6-6 and TRBJ2-1; TCRdb names TRBD1, which stays unverified in the absence of DNA. Germline V gene sequence: CDR1 MNHNY, CDR2 SVGAGI (reference sequence). CDR3 size: 15 residues. The CDR3 sequence: CASSSGPSSYNEQFF.

Here the CDR3 reads CATSIRTGHTEAFF. V and J are TRBV15 and TRBJ1-1; as DNA is missing, the TRBD1 call by TCRdb cannot be tested. Germline V gene data show CDR1 as LNHNV and CDR2 as YYDKDF (reference sequence). CDR3 size: 14 residues.

The V gene is TRBV10-3, the J gene TRBJ2-3; as DNA is missing, the TRBD2 call by TCRdb cannot be tested. In germline, CDR1 is ENHRY, CDR2 SYGVKD. The CDR3 runs 15 residues. The CDR3: CAILGTTTSTDTQYF.

The chain uses TRBV28 and TRBJ2-1; TCRdb designates TRBD1, a call that cannot be tested without DNA. CDR1 is MDHEN and CDR2 is SYDVKM in the germline V gene. The CDR3 sequence is 11 residues long. The CDR3 here is CASSDRGSQFF.

This chain connects TRBV20-1 to TRBJ2-1; with no DNA, the TCRdb D assignment of TRBD2 cannot be verified. Germline V lookup: CDR1 DFQATT, CDR2 SNEGSKA (reference sequence). CDR3 length equals 15 residues. CDR3 residues: CSAPREFGTYNEQFF.

The chain uses TRBV20-1 and TRBJ2-7; TCRdb's D gene call, TRBD1, goes unchecked for lack of DNA. CDR1 is DFQATT and CDR2 is SNEGSKA in the germline V gene (reference sequence). The CDR3 has 13 amino acids. The CDR3 is CSARRGASYEQYF.

The rearrangement links TRBV20-1 to TRBJ2-2. There are 11 residues in the CDR3. Per germline, CDR1 DFQATT and CDR2 SNEGSKA (reference sequence). CDR3 region: CSARFSGELFF.

V and J are TRBV14 and TRBJ2-1; the TCRdb call, TRBD1, lacks DNA for checking. Per the germline V gene, CDR1 is SGHDN and CDR2 is FVKESK. CDR3 length equals 14 residues. CDR3 loop: CASSQVKWANEQFF.

CDR3 in amino acids: CASSPGTSVSDTQYF. The V gene is TRBV9, the J gene TRBJ2-3; absent DNA, TCRdb's TRBD2 call cannot be checked. Germline V gene data show CDR1 as SGDLS and CDR2 as YYNGEE. CDR3 length: 15 amino acids.

The V and J genes are TRBV7-9 and TRBJ2-5; the TCRdb call, TRBD1, lacks DNA for checking. The CDR3 covers 15 residues. Germline CDR1 is SEHNR and CDR2 is FQNEAQ (reference sequence). CDR3 residues: CASSLARGEQETQYF.

The V call is TRBV9, the J call TRBJ2-1; TCRdb lists TRBD1, though no DNA is available to test this call. CDR1 SGDLS and CDR2 YYNGEE come from the germline V gene. The CDR3 covers 17 residues. CDR3 sequence: CASSVEGGGASYNEQFF.

The rearrangement links TRBV3-1 to TRBJ2-3. The CDR3 is 15 residues long. Germline CDR1 is LGHDT and CDR2 is YNNKEL (reference sequence). The CDR3: CASSQDHSSTDTQYF.

The CDR3 here is CASGPQGVGGSHEQFF. V is TRBV12-5 and J is TRBJ2-1; as DNA is missing, the TRBD1 call by TCRdb cannot be tested. Germline-derived CDR1 and CDR2 are LGHNT and FRNRAP. The CDR3 runs to 16 residues.

V usage is TRBV18 and J usage is TRBJ2-3. CDR3 length equals 14 residues. Germline CDR1 and CDR2: KGHSH and LQKENI. The CDR3 reads CASSPQASTDTQYF.

The chain uses TRBV6-1 and TRBJ2-3; TCRdb picks TRBD2, but there is no DNA to check that call. Germline CDR1 MNHNS, CDR2 SASEGT. This CDR3 spans 16 amino acids. CDR3 sequence: CASSFPGTPKPDTQYF.

The chain couples TRBV29-1 to TRBJ2-1; TCRdb's D gene call, TRBD2, goes unchecked for lack of DNA. Germline CDR1 and CDR2: SQVTM and ANQGSEA. CDR3 length: 15 residues. The CDR3 region is CSVEGVEGPYNEQFF.

The CDR3 loop is CASSYTTRGSGNEQFF. The chain recombines TRBV6-5 with TRBJ2-1; TCRdb indicates TRBD1, and absent DNA this call remains unverified. The germline gives CDR1 MNHEY, CDR2 SVGAGI. The CDR3 extends over 16 amino acids.